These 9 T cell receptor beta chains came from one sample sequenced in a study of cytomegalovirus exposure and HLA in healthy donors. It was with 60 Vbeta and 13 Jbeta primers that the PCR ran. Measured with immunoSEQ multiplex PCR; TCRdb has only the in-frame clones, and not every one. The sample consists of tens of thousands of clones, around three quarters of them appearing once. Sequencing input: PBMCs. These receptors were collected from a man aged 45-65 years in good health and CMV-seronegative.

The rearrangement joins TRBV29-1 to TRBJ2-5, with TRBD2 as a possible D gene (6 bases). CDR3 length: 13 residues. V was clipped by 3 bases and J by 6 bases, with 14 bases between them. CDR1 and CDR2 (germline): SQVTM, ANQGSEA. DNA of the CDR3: TGCAGCGTTGAGAGTGACGGCGGGAAGACCCAGTACTTC. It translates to CSVESDGGKTQYF.

Written as DNA, the CDR3 is TGTGCCTGGAGTGTTGGTGCGGTCACCGGGGAGCTGTTTTTT. This encodes CAWSVGAVTGELFF. This chain uses TRBV30 with TRBJ2-2; D gene ambiguous. Germline V CDR1 and CDR2: GTSNPN, SVGIG (reference sequence). The CDR3 covers 14 residues. Deletions cut 0 bases from V and 4 bases from J, with 9 bases between. Full variable domain (rest looked up from reference TRBV30 and TRBJ2-2): SQTIHQWPATLVQPVGSPLSLECTVEGTSNPNLYWYRQAAGRGLQLLFYSVGIGQISSEVPQNLSASRPQDRQFILSSKKLLLSDSGFYLCAWSVGAVTGELFFGEGSRLTVL.

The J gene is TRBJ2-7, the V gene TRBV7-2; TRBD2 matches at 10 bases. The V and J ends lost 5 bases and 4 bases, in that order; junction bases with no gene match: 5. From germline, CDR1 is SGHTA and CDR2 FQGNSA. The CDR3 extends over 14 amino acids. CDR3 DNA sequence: TGTGCCAGCAGCCCTGGACTAGCGGTTTACGAGCAGTACTTC. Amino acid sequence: CASSPGLAVYEQYF.

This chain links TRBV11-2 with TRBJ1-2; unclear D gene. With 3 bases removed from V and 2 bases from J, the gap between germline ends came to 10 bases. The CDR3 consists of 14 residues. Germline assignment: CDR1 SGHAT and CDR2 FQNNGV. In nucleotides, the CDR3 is TGTGCCAGCAGCTTTCCCGGGTCCAACTATGGCTACACCTTC. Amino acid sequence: CASSFPGSNYGYTF. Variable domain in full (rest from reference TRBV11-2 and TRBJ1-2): EAGVAQSPRYKIIEKRQSVAFWCNPISGHATLYWYQQILGQGPKLLIQFQNNGVVDDSQLPKDRFSAERLKGVDSTLKIQPAKLEDSAVYLCASSFPGSNYGYTFGSGTRLTVV.

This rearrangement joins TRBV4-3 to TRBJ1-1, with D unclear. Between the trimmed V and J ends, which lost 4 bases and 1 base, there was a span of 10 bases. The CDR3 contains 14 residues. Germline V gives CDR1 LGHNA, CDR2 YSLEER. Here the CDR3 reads CASSPGVANTEAFF. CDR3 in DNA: TGCGCCAGCAGCCCCGGTGTAGCGAACACTGAAGCTTTCTTT.

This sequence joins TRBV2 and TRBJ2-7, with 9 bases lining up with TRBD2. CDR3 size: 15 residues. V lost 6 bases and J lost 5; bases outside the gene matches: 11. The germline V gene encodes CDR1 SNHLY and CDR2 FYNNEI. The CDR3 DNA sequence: TGTGCCAGCAGGACTGTTGCGGGAGGGCGGCACGAGCAGTACTTC. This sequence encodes CASRTVAGGRHEQYF.

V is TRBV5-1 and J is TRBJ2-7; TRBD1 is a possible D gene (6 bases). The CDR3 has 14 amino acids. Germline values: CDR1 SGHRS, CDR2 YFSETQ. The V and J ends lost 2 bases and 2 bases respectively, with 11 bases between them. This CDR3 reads CASSLQGGAYEQYF. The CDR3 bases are TGCGCCAGCAGCTTACAGGGTGGCGCCTACGAGCAGTACTTC.

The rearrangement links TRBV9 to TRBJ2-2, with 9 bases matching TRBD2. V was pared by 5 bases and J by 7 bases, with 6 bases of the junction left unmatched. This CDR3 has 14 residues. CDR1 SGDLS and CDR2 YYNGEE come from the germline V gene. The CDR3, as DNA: TGTGCCAGCAGTGCCGGGACTAGCCTCGGGGAGCTGTTTTTT. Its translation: CASSAGTSLGELFF.

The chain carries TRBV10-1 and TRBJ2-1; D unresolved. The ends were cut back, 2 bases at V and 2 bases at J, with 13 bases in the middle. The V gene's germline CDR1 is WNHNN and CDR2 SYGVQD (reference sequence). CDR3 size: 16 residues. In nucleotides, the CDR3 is TGCGCCAGCAGTGAGACTTACGCCCCTCCCTACAATGAGCAGTTCTTC. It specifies CASSETYAPPYNEQFF.